This TCR beta chain appears in the sequencing data of a study of cytomegalovirus exposure and HLA in healthy donors. The PCR used 60 Vbeta and 13 Jbeta primers. Assay: immunoSEQ multiplex PCR; the TCRdb copy retains only in-frame clones and omits some. The table lists about 200,000 clones, roughly 80% of them singletons. Study-wide findings and caveats: A few of the chains that were CMV-associated were confirmed in vitro to be specific for CMV antigens. Reports state that TCR beta sequences accurately predicted most subjects' HLA-A and HLA-B alleles. Some public TCRs appeared in many individuals, while most sequences were rare.

The CDR3 is 15 amino acids. The V segment lost 6 bases and the J segment 8 bases; nucleotides outside the gene matches: 10. In germline, CDR1 is MNHNS, CDR2 SASEGT. A word on this clone: Its target is not known.

Source material: PBMCs. This sequence originates from a man younger than 45 in good health and CMV-seronegative. This rearrangement joins TRBV6-1 to TRBJ1-4, with TRBD1 identical over 9 bases. The CDR3 loop reads CASSADRGIREKLFF. DNA of the CDR3: TGTGCCAGCAGCGCAGACAGGGGGATTCGGGAAAAACTGTTTTTT.